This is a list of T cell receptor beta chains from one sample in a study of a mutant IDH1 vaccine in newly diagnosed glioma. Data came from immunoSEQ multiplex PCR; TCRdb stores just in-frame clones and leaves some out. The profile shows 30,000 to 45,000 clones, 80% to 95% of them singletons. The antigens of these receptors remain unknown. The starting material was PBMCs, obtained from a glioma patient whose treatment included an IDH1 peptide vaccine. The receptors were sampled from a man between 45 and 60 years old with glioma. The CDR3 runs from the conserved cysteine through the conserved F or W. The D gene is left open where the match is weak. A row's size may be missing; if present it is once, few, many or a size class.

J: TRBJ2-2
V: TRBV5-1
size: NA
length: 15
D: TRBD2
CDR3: CASSLSGRNTGELFF
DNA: TGCGCCAGCAGCTTGAGCGGGAGGAACACCGGGGAGCTGTTTTTT

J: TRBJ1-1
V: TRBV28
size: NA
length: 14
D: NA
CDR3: CASSGLGARTEAFF
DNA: TGTGCCAGCAGTGGGCTCGGGGCAAGAACTGAAGCTTTCTTT

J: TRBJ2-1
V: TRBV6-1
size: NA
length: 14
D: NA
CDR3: CASSEWTVNNEQFF
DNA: TGTGCCAGCAGTGAATGGACAGTTAACAATGAGCAGTTCTTC

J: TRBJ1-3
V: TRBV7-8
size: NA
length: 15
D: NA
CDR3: CASSLDGGPGNTIYF
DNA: TGTGCCAGCAGCTTGGACGGGGGCCCTGGAAACACCATATATTTT

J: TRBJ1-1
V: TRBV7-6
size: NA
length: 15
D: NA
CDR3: CASSLGTNLNTEAFF
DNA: TGTGCCAGCAGCTTAGGGACCAACTTGAACACTGAAGCTTTCTTT

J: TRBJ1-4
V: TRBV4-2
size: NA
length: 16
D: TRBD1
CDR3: CASSQETGGTNEKLFF
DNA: TGTGCCAGCAGCCAAGAGACAGGGGGCACCAATGAAAAACTGTTTTTT

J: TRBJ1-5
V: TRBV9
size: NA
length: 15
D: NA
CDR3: CASSPGPVVNQPQHF
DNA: TGTGCCAGCAGCCCCGGGCCAGTCGTAAATCAGCCCCAGCATTTT

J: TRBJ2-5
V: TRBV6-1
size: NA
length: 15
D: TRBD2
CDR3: CASSELAGGKETQYF
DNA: TGTGCCAGCAGTGAACTAGCGGGGGGGAAAGAGACCCAGTACTTC

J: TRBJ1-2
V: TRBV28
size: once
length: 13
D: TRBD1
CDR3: CAIRGQVDYGYTF
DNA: TGTGCCATCAGGGGACAGGTGGACTATGGCTACACCTTC

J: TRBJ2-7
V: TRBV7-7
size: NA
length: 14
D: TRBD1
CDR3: CASSPGTGYYEQYF
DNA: TGTGCTAGCAGCCCGGGGACAGGGTACTACGAGCAGTACTTC

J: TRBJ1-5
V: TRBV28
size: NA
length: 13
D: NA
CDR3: CASRGGNNQPQHF
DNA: TGTGCCAGCAGGGGGGGGAACAATCAGCCCCAGCATTTT

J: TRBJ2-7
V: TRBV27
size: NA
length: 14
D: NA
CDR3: CASSPGLENYEQYF
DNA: TGTGCCAGCAGTCCCGGCCTGGAAAACTACGAGCAGTACTTC

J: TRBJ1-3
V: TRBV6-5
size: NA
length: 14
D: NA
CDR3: CASRPTQSGNTIYF
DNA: TGTGCCAGCAGACCCACCCAGTCTGGAAACACCATATATTTT

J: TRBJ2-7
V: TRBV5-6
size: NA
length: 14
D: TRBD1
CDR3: CASKPGQGAYEQYF
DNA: TGTGCCAGCAAACCGGGACAGGGGGCTTACGAGCAGTACTTC

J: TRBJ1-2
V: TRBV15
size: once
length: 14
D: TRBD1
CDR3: CATSLDRAVYGYTF
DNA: TGTGCCACCAGCTTAGACAGGGCGGTCTATGGCTACACCTTC

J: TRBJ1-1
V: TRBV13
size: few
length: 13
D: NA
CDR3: CASSPAGTHEAFF
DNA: TGTGCCAGCAGCCCCGCCGGGACCCACGAAGCTTTCTTT

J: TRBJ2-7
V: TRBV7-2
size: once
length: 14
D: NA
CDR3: CASSTGTEGFEQYF
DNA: TGTGCCAGCAGCACCGGGACCGAGGGGTTCGAGCAGTACTTC

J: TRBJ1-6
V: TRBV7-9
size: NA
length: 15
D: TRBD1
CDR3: CASSTRQGANSPLHF
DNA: TGTGCCAGCAGCACCAGACAGGGGGCCAATTCACCCCTCCACTTT

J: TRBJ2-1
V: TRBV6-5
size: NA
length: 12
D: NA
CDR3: CASRGGRNEQFF
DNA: TGTGCCAGCAGGGGGGGCCGCAATGAGCAGTTCTTC

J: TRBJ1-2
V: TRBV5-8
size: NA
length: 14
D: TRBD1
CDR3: CASSRADRNYGYTF
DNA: TGTGCCAGCAGCCGCGCGGACAGGAACTATGGCTACACCTTC

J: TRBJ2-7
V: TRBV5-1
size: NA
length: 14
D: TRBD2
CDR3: CASRLIAGAYEQYF
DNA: TGCGCCAGCAGACTCATAGCGGGAGCCTACGAGCAGTACTTC

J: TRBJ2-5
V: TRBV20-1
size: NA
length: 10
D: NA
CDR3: CSAYRETQYF
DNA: TGCAGTGCTTATCGGGAGACCCAGTACTTC

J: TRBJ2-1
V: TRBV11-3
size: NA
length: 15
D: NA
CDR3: CASSSRGGGYNEQFF
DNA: TGTGCCAGCAGCTCTAGGGGAGGCGGTTACAATGAGCAGTTCTTC

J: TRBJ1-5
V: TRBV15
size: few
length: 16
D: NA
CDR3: CATSGGDSFSIQPQHF
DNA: TGTGCCACCAGCGGGGGGGACTCCTTTTCTATTCAGCCCCAGCATTTT

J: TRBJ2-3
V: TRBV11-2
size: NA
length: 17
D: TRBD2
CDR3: CASSLGSLAGGTDTQYF
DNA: TGTGCCAGCAGCTTAGGATCACTAGCGGGCGGCACAGATACGCAGTATTTT

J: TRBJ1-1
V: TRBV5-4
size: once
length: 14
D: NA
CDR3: CASSATGRGTEAFF
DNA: TGTGCCAGCAGCGCAACAGGGAGGGGCACTGAAGCTTTCTTT